The 19 T cell receptor beta chains presented below share a single source sample, sequenced in a study of early T cells in non-severe SARS-CoV-2 infection. MiXCR was run by TCRdb on the 5' RACE reads, yielding one entry per CDR3 protein. The sample shows more than 70,000 distinct CDR3 sequences, about 13% of them seen only once. The specimen sequenced was whole blood. These receptors were taken from an adult who was a healthcare worker with PCR-confirmed SARS-CoV-2 infection or an uninfected control (not recorded which).

This clonotype was observed at least ten times. The chain uses TRBV27 and TRBJ1-2, with D hard to call. This CDR3 region has 14 residues. Deletions cut 3 bases from V and 8 bases from J, with 16 bases between. CDR1 and CDR2 (germline): MNHEY, SMNVEV (reference sequence). The CDR3 DNA sequence: TGTGCCAGCAGTTTGAACTCCCGCGGGGTAGGCTACACCTTC. It is translated as CASSLNSRGVGYTF.

The chain is built from TRBV3-1 and TRBJ1-2, with TRBD1 as a possible D gene (5 bases). Trimming removed 4 bases from V and 7 bases from J, with 16 bases in between. Germline assignment: CDR1 LGHDT and CDR2 YNNKEL (reference sequence). CDR3 length: 14 residues. The CDR3 spells CASSPGGGRRGYTF. The DNA of the CDR3 is TGTGCCAGCAGCCCCGGTGGGGGTAGACGTGGCTACACCTTC. The complete variable domain, with remaining parts taken from reference TRBV3-1 and TRBJ1-2, reads DTAVSQTPKYLVTQMGNDKSIKCEQNLGHDTMYWYKQDSKKFLKIMFSYNNKELIINETVPNRFSPKSPDKAHLNLHINSLELGDSAVYFCASSPGGGRRGYTFGSGTRLTVV.

This clonotype was observed a handful of times. The genes are TRBV5-8 and TRBJ2-1, with 9 bases fitting TRBD1. This CDR3 is 18 amino acids long. V lost 4 bases and J lost 2; bases outside the gene matches: 13. Germline V gene data show CDR1 as SGHTS and CDR2 as YDEGEE. This CDR3 is CASSIETGGYNPYNEQFF. DNA for the CDR3: TGTGCCAGCAGCATCGAGACAGGGGGGTATAATCCCTACAATGAGCAGTTCTTC.

Many counts were recorded for this clonotype. This chain links TRBV28 with TRBJ1-2, with unresolved D. Trimming cost V 4 bases and J 4 bases, with 7 bases left between them. The CDR3 sequence is 12 residues long. The germline V gene has CDR1 MDHEN and CDR2 SYDVKM. CDR3 in amino acids: CASSSGPYGYTF. DNA of the CDR3: TGTGCCAGCAGTTCGGGCCCCTATGGCTACACCTTC.

This clonotype was recorded many times. The V call is TRBV10-3, the J call TRBJ1-1; D might be TRBD1 (6 bases). Per the germline V gene, CDR1 is ENHRY and CDR2 is SYGVKD. The length of the CDR3 is 17 residues. V gave up 10 bases and J gave up 0 bases, with 24 bases separating them. The CDR3 DNA is TGTGCCACGTCACCGAGGGGGTCAGAGATCATGAACACTGAAGCTTTCTTT. The encoded protein is CATSPRGSEIMNTEAFF.

In this sample, this clonotype turned up many times. CDR3: CASSFTATGQGGIGELFF. The CDR3 DNA reads as TGTGCCAGCAGCTTCACTGCTACGGGACAGGGCGGGATCGGGGAGCTGTTTTTT. The chain employs TRBV7-3 and TRBJ2-2, with 9 bases lining up with TRBD1. The CDR3 has 18 amino acids. V lost 3 bases and J lost 7; bases outside the gene matches: 15. Germline CDR1 SGHTA, CDR2 FQGTGA. Full variable domain (outside the CDR3, taken from reference TRBV7-3 and TRBJ2-2): GAGVSQTPSNKVTEKGKYVELRCDPISGHTALYWYRQSLGQGPEFLIYFQGTGAADDSGLPNDRFFAVRPEGSVSTLKIQRTERGDSAVYLCASSFTATGQGGIGELFFGEGSRLTVL.

This clonotype was detected a few times. The gene calls are TRBV7-6 and TRBJ1-3; TRBD1 aligns across 11 bases. V dropped 1 base and J dropped 3; count of bases not matched to a gene: 2. Germline lookup yields CDR1 SGHVS and CDR2 FNYEAQ. CDR3 length: 16 residues. CDR3 nucleotide sequence: TGTGCCAGCAGCTTAGGGACAGGGGGCTTTGGAAACACCATATATTTT. Its translation is CASSLGTGGFGNTIYF.

This clonotype was found many times. The chain joins TRBV5-1 to TRBJ2-2; D is possibly TRBD1 (6 bases). Trimming took off 5 bases at V and 3 bases at J, with 26 bases between the two ends. The CDR3 contains 19 residues. Germline assignment: CDR1 SGHRS and CDR2 YFSETQ. DNA of the CDR3: TGCGCCAGCAGTCCACTCTCTCGCGCTTACAAGGGGGACACCGGGGAGCTGTTTTTT. As protein: CASSPLSRAYKGDTGELFF.

This clonotype appeared a few times. The gene calls are TRBV18 and TRBJ2-3; no definite D call. V lost 2 bases and J lost 0, with 3 bases in between. This CDR3 spans 13 amino acids. Germline V gene sequence: CDR1 KGHSH, CDR2 LQKENI. CDR3: CASSPTSTDTQYF. The CDR3 coding sequence is TGTGCCAGCTCACCAACTAGCACAGATACGCAGTATTTT.

This clonotype was seen a few times. The chain is built from TRBV3-1 and TRBJ2-7; perhaps TRBD1 as D (6 bases). V lost 1 base and J 5 bases, leaving 18 bases between the germline ends. Per germline, CDR1 LGHDT and CDR2 YNNKEL (reference sequence). The CDR3 is 16 amino acids. This CDR3 reads CASSQGRLGAAHEQYF. CDR3 DNA sequence: TGTGCCAGCAGCCAAGGTCGACTGGGGGCGGCCCACGAGCAGTACTTC.

This clonotype was detected a few times. The genes are TRBV11-1 and TRBJ1-1; D gene uncertain. Germline CDR1 SGHAT, CDR2 FQDESV (reference sequence). The length of the CDR3 is 13 residues. Trimming took 3 bases from V and 2 from J, leaving 7 bases between them. CDR3 nucleotide sequence: TGTGCCAGCAGCTTTGGCGCTAACACTGAAGCTTTCTTT. It specifies CASSFGANTEAFF.

This clonotype was picked up many times. V and J are TRBV4-1 and TRBJ2-3, with 7 bases lining up with TRBD2. CDR1 and CDR2 from the germline V gene are MGHRA and YSYEKL. This CDR3 has 16 amino acids. V dropped 0 bases and J dropped 3; count of bases not matched to a gene: 6. In DNA form, the CDR3 reads TGCGCCAGCAGCCAAGAATTAGGGGAGGGTACAGATACGCAGTATTTT. This gives the protein CASSQELGEGTDTQYF.

The V call is TRBV3-1, the J call TRBJ1-6, with TRBD1 identical over 7 bases. CDR1 and CDR2 from the germline V gene are LGHDT and YNNKEL (reference sequence). The trim removed 5 bases at V and 5 bases at J, leaving 0 bases unmatched. The CDR3 is 13 amino acids. The CDR3 sequence is CASSGTDNSPLHF. The CDR3 DNA follows: TGTGCCAGCAGCGGGACAGATAATTCACCCCTCCACTTT.

This clonotype was recorded a few times. This chain links TRBV9 with TRBJ1-6, with D maybe TRBD1 (6 bases). The CDR3 is 15 residues long. CDR1 and CDR2 (germline): SGDLS, YYNGEE. The V end was cut by 1 base, the J end by 7 bases, with 12 bases between. CDR3 in amino acids: CASSVQGQGNSPLHF. The DNA of the CDR3 is TGTGCCAGCAGCGTACAGGGTCAGGGGAATTCACCCCTCCACTTT.

This rearrangement joins TRBV4-2 to TRBJ1-6, with a tentative D call TRBD1 (5 bases). V gave up 0 bases and J gave up 3 bases, with 12 bases separating them. CDR3 length: 17 residues. Germline-derived CDR1 and CDR2 are LGHNA and YNFKEQ. The CDR3 coding sequence is TGTGCCAGCAGCCAAGAGGCGGGGGGAAACTATAATTCACCCCTCCACTTT. Its translation is CASSQEAGGNYNSPLHF.

This clonotype was picked up many times. The chain combines TRBV7-9 with TRBJ2-3; D unresolved. Germline V gene sequence: CDR1 SEHNR, CDR2 FQNEAQ (reference sequence). V was trimmed by 5 bases and J by 2 bases, leaving 8 bases between them. CDR3 length: 13 residues. The CDR3 region is CASSLYTTDTQYF. The CDR3 nucleotides read TGTGCCAGCAGCCTCTACACCACAGATACGCAGTATTTT.

This clonotype was seen many times. The rearrangement uses TRBV20-1 and TRBJ2-5, with 7 positions matching TRBD1. The CDR3 totals 14 residues. Unmatched junction bases numbered 10, after V lost 6 bases and J lost 3 bases. CDR1 is DFQATT, CDR2 SNEGSKA, per germline (reference sequence). CDR3 DNA sequence: TGCAGTGCCCTAGGGCGGCAGGGGGAAGAGACCCAGTACTTC. Its protein is CSALGRQGEETQYF.

This clonotype has a count of ten or more. V and J are TRBV11-2 and TRBJ1-1; no reliable D call. V lost 8 bases and J 1 base, leaving 11 bases between the germline ends. Germline V lookup: CDR1 SGHAT, CDR2 FQNNGV. The CDR3 loop spans 13 amino acids. The CDR3 region has the DNA TGTGCCAGCGAGGGCCTGAGGAACACTGAAGCTTTCTTT. Protein: CASEGLRNTEAFF.

This clonotype was seen repeatedly, ten times or more. The CDR3 DNA is TGTGCCAGCAGCCTGGGGGAAGATCAGCCCCAGCATTTT. Amino acid sequence: CASSLGEDQPQHF. J is TRBJ1-5 and V is TRBV11-1, with a weak D call TRBD1 (5 bases). The V gene's germline CDR1 is SGHAT and CDR2 FQDESV (reference sequence). V gave up 5 bases and J gave up 5 bases, with 10 bases separating them. The CDR3 runs to 13 residues.